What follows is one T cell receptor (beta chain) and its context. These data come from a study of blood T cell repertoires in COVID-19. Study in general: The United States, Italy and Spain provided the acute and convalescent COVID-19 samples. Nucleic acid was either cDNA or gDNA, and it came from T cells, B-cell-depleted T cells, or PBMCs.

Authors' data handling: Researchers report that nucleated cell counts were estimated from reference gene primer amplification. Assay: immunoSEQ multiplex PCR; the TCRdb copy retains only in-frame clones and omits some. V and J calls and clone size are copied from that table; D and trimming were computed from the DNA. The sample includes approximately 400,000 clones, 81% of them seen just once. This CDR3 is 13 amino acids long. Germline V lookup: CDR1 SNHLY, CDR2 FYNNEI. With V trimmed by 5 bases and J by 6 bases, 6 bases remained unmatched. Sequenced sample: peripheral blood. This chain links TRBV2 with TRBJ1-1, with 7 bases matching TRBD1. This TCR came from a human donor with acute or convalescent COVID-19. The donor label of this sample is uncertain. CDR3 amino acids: CASSLQGGAEAFF. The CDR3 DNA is TGTGCCAGCAGTCTCCAGGGGGGCGCTGAAGCTTTCTTT.